This section outlines one T cell receptor (beta chain) sequence together with its context. Its antigen is as yet unknown. These data come from a study of T cell responses to AZD1222 COVID-19 vaccine. Findings and limits, study-wide: Every sample of the repertoires postdated the peak T cell response. Spike was spanned by vaccine-associated CD4 TCRs, with dominance at 160-218 and 743-854. Close to half of spike-specific TCRs reportedly recognize unmutated variant regions.

This CDR3 region has 16 residues. V dropped 4 bases and J dropped 9; count of bases not matched to a gene: 9. Germline lookup yields CDR1 SGDLS and CDR2 YYNGEE. The repertoire was sequenced with immunoSEQ multiplex PCR; TCRdb's copy has only in-frame clones and lacks some. The table records 130,000 or so clones, over 90% of them present only once. The sample consisted of peripheral blood, taken on day 0 of AZD1222 vaccination. This TCR came from an adult in good health. The rearrangement joins TRBV9 to TRBJ2-1, with 14 bases that match TRBD2. DNA of the CDR3: TGTGCCAGCAGCCAGCGACTAGCGGGAGGGCGGGGTGAGCAGTTCTTC. Translating gives CASSQRLAGGRGEQFF.